This T cell receptor (beta chain) is drawn from a study of human T cells and chemical hapten exposure. This clonotype was observed a handful of times. The time point denotes: patch test 1, 2 weeks after DPC sensitization. The treatment was: therapeutic diphenylcyclopropenone sensitization with weekly scalp DPC. TCRdb independently ran MiXCR on the RACE reads; one entry per CDR3 protein. The sample holds about 81,000 distinct CDR3 sequences; over 6% are singletons and the top ten take about 1.4%. The CDR3 spans 14 residues. V was trimmed by 2 bases and J by 9 bases, leaving 14 bases between them. CDR1 and CDR2 (germline): DFQATT, SNEGSKA (reference sequence).

The chain employs TRBV20-1 and TRBJ1-6; D is ambiguous. This clonotype originated in a woman aged 25-40 years with alopecia areata. Some clones in this sample may be carry-over from other donors' samples. The material sequenced was whole blood, taken in connection with sensitization to the hapten diphenylcyclopropenone (DPC). Written as DNA, the CDR3 is TGCAGTGCTAGAAATCCTGTAGACGGTTCACCCCTCCACTTT. It codes for CSARNPVDGSPLHF.